A selection of T cell receptor beta chains follows, all from one sample in a study of vaccination effects on CD4 cells after COVID-19. No antigen has been assigned to these receptors. The protocol was immunoSEQ multiplex PCR, while the TCRdb copy is restricted to in-frame clones and leaves out a portion. The data contain approximately 82,000 clones, 70% to 75% of them singletons. Material: CD4+ T cells from PBMCs cultured with HCoV-229E spike peptides, obtained before COVID-19 vaccination. The receptors were gathered from a human donor who received a COVID-19 vaccine. The CDR3 runs from the conserved cysteine through the conserved F or W. A D gene is named only where the DNA matches it firmly. Size is omitted from some rows. Given values are once, few, many or a class for expanded clones.

CDR3 DNA | CDR3 protein | J gene | V gene | D gene | clone size
TGTGCCAGCAGCCCTAATTTGGGGGCGGCAGATACGCAGTATTTT | CASSPNLGAADTQYF | TRBJ2-3 | TRBV9 | - | once
TGCGCCAGCAGCTTGGTGGTTAGCTCCTATAATTCACCCCTCCACTTT | CASSLVVSSYNSPLHF | TRBJ1-6 | TRBV5-1 | - | -
TGTGCCAGCAGCCCCTTGGGGACAGGGGATAATCAGCCCCAGCATTTT | CASSPLGTGDNQPQHF | TRBJ1-5 | TRBV16 | TRBD1 | -
TGTGCCAGCAGTTACCTACTAGCGGGGAACACAGATACGCAGTATTTT | CASSYLLAGNTDTQYF | TRBJ2-3 | TRBV6-5 | TRBD2 | -
TGCGCCAGCAGTCCGGGGAATTCACCCCTCCACTTT | CASSPGNSPLHF | TRBJ1-6 | TRBV5-1 | - | -
TGCGCCAGCAGCCAAGATGGAGCAGGGAACACCGGGGAGCTGTTTTTT | CASSQDGAGNTGELFF | TRBJ2-2 | TRBV4-1 | - | -
TGCGCCAGCAGCCAATCGGGACTAGCGGGGGGACGCACAGATACGCAGTATTTT | CASSQSGLAGGRTDTQYF | TRBJ2-3 | TRBV4-1 | TRBD2 | -
TGTGCCAGCAGTGTTTCTCTTTCGTCCAATGAGCAGTTCTTC | CASSVSLSSNEQFF | TRBJ2-1 | TRBV2 | - | -
TGTGCCAGCAACGCTCAGTTGCGTGGGGAGCTGTTTTTT | CASNAQLRGELFF | TRBJ2-2 | TRBV2 | - | few
TGCGCCAGCAGTGATTGGGACAGGGGGCCAGATACGCAGTATTTT | CASSDWDRGPDTQYF | TRBJ2-3 | TRBV10-2 | TRBD1 | -
TGTGCCAGCAGTTTTAAGGGGGGCTGGTGGGCTGAAGCTTTCTTT | CASSFKGGWWAEAFF | TRBJ1-1 | TRBV28 | - | -
TGTGCCAGCAGTGATTCCGCGGGGGGGACTGGGGAGCTGTTTTTT | CASSDSAGGTGELFF | TRBJ2-2 | TRBV2 | TRBD2 | -
TGTGCCAGCAGCTCTCCGGGCCCAGATACGCAGTATTTT | CASSSPGPDTQYF | TRBJ2-3 | TRBV7-9 | - | -
TGTGCCAGCAGCAAGACAGGGGCCTCGAACACCGGGGAGCTGTTTTTT | CASSKTGASNTGELFF | TRBJ2-2 | TRBV5-6 | TRBD1 | few
TGTGCCACCAGTCCAGCGGGACAGCTAAACTATGGCTACACCTTC | CATSPAGQLNYGYTF | TRBJ1-2 | TRBV24-1 | TRBD1 | -
TGTGCCAGCAGTTACCGGCCTAGCGGGGGGGGCACAGATACGCAGTATTTT | CASSYRPSGGGTDTQYF | TRBJ2-3 | TRBV6-2/TRBV6-3 | TRBD2 | few
TGTGCCAGCTCACTTCGGACAGGGCAGGAAGGGGAGCTGTTTTTT | CASSLRTGQEGELFF | TRBJ2-2 | TRBV18 | TRBD1 | -
TGTGCCAGCAGTCTTAGCGGCGGGTTGTCAGATACGCAGTATTTT | CASSLSGGLSDTQYF | TRBJ2-3 | TRBV2 | - | -
TGTGCCAGCAGCTTAGAGGTGTCGTGGGACAGGGCTGATGAAGCTTTCTTT | CASSLEVSWDRADEAFF | TRBJ1-1 | TRBV7-2 | TRBD1 | -
TGTGCCAGCAGTCCTTGGACGGATAGCAATCAGCCCCAGCATTTT | CASSPWTDSNQPQHF | TRBJ1-5 | TRBV28 | - | -
TGTGCCAGCAGTTACGAGGGGGTGTCCTACAATGAGCAGTTCTTC | CASSYEGVSYNEQFF | TRBJ2-1 | TRBV6-6 | - | once
TGCGCCAGCAGCTTTACAGGGGGCGGTCAGCCCCAGCATTTT | CASSFTGGGQPQHF | TRBJ1-5 | TRBV5-1 | TRBD1 | few
TGTGCCAGCAGTTACGGGGGGGCGCGGGGCTACACCTTC | CASSYGGARGYTF | TRBJ1-2 | TRBV6-5 | - | -
TGTGCCAGCTCATTACAGGGTGTGGAGACCCAGTACTTC | CASSLQGVETQYF | TRBJ2-5 | TRBV18 | - | -
TGCAGTGCTAGTCGACAGGGGGGCGGCTACACCTTC | CSASRQGGGYTF | TRBJ1-2 | TRBV20-1 | TRBD1 | -
TGTGCCAGCAGCTTGTGGCAGAACACTGAAGCTTTCTTT | CASSLWQNTEAFF | TRBJ1-1 | TRBV5-4 | - | -
TGCGCCAGCAGCCAAGATTCCGGGCTAGCCAAAAACATTCAGTACTTC | CASSQDSGLAKNIQYF | TRBJ2-4 | TRBV4-3 | - | -
TGTGCCAGCAGTTTACGACTCAATCAGCCCCAGCATTTT | CASSLRLNQPQHF | TRBJ1-5 | TRBV28 | - | -
TGTGCCAGCAGCCCCGACAGAAACTATGGCTACACCTTC | CASSPDRNYGYTF | TRBJ1-2 | TRBV7-2 | - | -
TGCGCCAGCAGCCTAGGCGACCTTGGATCACCCCTCCACTTT | CASSLGDLGSPLHF | TRBJ1-6 | TRBV5-1 | - | few
TGTGCCAGCAGCACAAGTCCACAGGGGCACACAGATACGCAGTATTTT | CASSTSPQGHTDTQYF | TRBJ2-3 | TRBV11-2 | TRBD1 | -
TGTGCCAGCAGTTACTTCGGGTCCTCGGCTGAAGCTTTCTTT | CASSYFGSSAEAFF | TRBJ1-1 | TRBV6-6 | - | -
TGTGCCAGCAGTACCACAGGGGGTTTGACCGGGGAGCTGTTTTTT | CASSTTGGLTGELFF | TRBJ2-2 | TRBV2 | TRBD1 | few
TGTGCCAGCAGGAGGACAGGGGCTAAAGAGACCCAGTACTTC | CASRRTGAKETQYF | TRBJ2-5 | TRBV6-5 | TRBD1 | -
TGTGCCAGCAGCTTCTTACCCTCCCTGAACACTGAAGCTTTCTTT | CASSFLPSLNTEAFF | TRBJ1-1 | TRBV7-9 | - | few
TGTGCCAGCAGCCCCCGACAGGGAGCGAAGACCCAGTACTTC | CASSPRQGAKTQYF | TRBJ2-5 | TRBV7-2 | TRBD1 | -
TGTGCCAGCAGCCAAGACCACAGTACTGGAAACACCATATATTTT | CASSQDHSTGNTIYF | TRBJ1-3 | TRBV4-2 | - | -
TGTGCCAGCAGTGGACAGCCCTACAATGAGCAGTTCTTC | CASSGQPYNEQFF | TRBJ2-1 | TRBV28 | - | -
TGTGCCACCAGTGACGCCTCGAGGGCCCAAGAGACCCAGTACTTC | CATSDASRAQETQYF | TRBJ2-5 | TRBV24-1 | - | -
TGTGCCAGCAGTTTAAGACGGCCCAACGCTGAAGCTTTCTTT | CASSLRRPNAEAFF | TRBJ1-1 | TRBV28 | - | few
TGCGCCAGCAGCCAAGATGAGGGGGCGAGTGCCAAAAACATTCAGTACTTC | CASSQDEGASAKNIQYF | TRBJ2-4 | TRBV4-1 | TRBD1 | few
TGTGCCAGCAGCCAAGAAGACCGGGTAGCGGGGTTAGGAAAGACCCAGTACTTC | CASSQEDRVAGLGKTQYF | TRBJ2-5 | TRBV3-1/TRBV3-2 | TRBD2 | -
TGTGCCAGCATCCCCAGGCAAGAAGGAAACACCATATATTTT | CASIPRQEGNTIYF | TRBJ1-3 | TRBV14 | - | few
TGTGCCAGCAGGGTGATTGGCTACACCTTC | CASRVIGYTF | TRBJ1-2 | TRBV2 | - | -
TGCGCCAGCAGCTTAAGCGGGGGGGCGGTCAATGAGCAGTTCTTC | CASSLSGGAVNEQFF | TRBJ2-1 | TRBV5-1 | TRBD2 | -
TGTGCCAGTAGTATCAAATCACACAGGGACCTGGGAAACACCATATATTTT | CASSIKSHRDLGNTIYF | TRBJ1-3 | TRBV19 | - | -
TGTGCCAGTACTTCGCGGGGGGCGCGAAGCACAGATACGCAGTATTTT | CASTSRGARSTDTQYF | TRBJ2-3 | TRBV19 | TRBD2 | -
TGCGCCAGCAGCTTGGGCTCCGGACTATCTAATGAAAAACTGTTTTTT | CASSLGSGLSNEKLFF | TRBJ1-4 | TRBV5-1 | - | -
TGTGCCAGCAGTAACCCCATCGGGGCAGGTTTCGATGAGCAGTTCTTC | CASSNPIGAGFDEQFF | TRBJ2-1 | TRBV27 | - | few
TGTGCCAGCAGGAGAATCGGGGGGGCCGAGACCCAGTACTTC | CASRRIGGAETQYF | TRBJ2-5 | TRBV2 | TRBD2 | -
TGTGCCAGCAGTTACCTTCGGCTTAATGAAAAACTGTTTTTT | CASSYLRLNEKLFF | TRBJ1-4 | TRBV6-2/TRBV6-3 | - | -
TGTGCCAGCAGCCGAGATTTTTACACTGAAGCTTTCTTT | CASSRDFYTEAFF | TRBJ1-1 | TRBV6-5 | - | -
TGTGCCAGCTCACCAGAGAACACCGGGGAGCTGTTTTTT | CASSPENTGELFF | TRBJ2-2 | TRBV18 | - | -